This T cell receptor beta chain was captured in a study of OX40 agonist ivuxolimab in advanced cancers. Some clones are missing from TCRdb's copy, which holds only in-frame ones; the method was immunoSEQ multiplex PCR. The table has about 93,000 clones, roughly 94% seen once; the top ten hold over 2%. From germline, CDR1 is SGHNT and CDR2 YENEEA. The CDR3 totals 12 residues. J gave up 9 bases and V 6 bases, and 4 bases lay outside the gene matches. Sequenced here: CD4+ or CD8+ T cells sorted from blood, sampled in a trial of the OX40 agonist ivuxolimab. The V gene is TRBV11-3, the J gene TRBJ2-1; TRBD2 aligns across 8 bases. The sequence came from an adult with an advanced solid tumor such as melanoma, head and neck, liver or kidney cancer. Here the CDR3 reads CASSSRGGEQFF. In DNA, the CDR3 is TGTGCCAGCAGTTCTCGGGGGGGTGAGCAGTTCTTC.